This TCR beta chain is drawn from a study of T cells after somatic rescue of genetic block. Clones were sequenced by immunoSEQ multiplex PCR, and TCRdb holds only the in-frame ones, with some missing. This sample carries about 110,000 clones, 75% to 95% of them seen once, and the ten largest clones take about 1.5%. The CDR3 is made up of 16 amino acids. CDR1 and CDR2 from the germline V gene are SGDLS and YYNGEE. J lost 4 bases, V lost 3 bases, and 6 bases had no gene match. The V gene is TRBV9, the J gene TRBJ2-1, with 11 bases that match TRBD1. The sample was peripheral blood mononuclear cells (PBMCs). The source is a woman aged 18 to 35. The CDR3, as DNA: TGTGCCAGCAGCGCGGCGGGGACAGGGGGATACAATGAGCAGTTCTTC. Protein sequence: CASSAAGTGGYNEQFF.